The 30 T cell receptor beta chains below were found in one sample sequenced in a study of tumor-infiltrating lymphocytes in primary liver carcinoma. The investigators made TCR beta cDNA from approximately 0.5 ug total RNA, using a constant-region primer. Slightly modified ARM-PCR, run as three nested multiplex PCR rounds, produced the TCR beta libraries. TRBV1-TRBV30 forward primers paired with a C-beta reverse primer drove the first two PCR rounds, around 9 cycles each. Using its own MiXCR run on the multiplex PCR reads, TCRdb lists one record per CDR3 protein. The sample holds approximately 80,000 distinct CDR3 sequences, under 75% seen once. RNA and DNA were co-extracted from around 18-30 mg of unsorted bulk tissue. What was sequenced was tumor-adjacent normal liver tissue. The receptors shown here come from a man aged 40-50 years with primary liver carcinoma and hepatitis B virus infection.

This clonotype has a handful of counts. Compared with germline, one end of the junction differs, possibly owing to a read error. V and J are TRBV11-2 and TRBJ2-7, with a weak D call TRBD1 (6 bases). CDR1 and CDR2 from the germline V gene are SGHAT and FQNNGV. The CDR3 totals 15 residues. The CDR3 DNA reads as TGTGCCGGCAGCCGACCTAATGCACAGGGCGGTGAGCTGTACTTC. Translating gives CAGSRPNAQGGELYF.

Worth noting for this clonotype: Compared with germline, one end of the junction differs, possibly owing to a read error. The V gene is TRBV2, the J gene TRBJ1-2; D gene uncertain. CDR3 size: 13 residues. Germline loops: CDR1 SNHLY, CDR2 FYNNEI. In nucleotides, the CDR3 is TGTGCCAGCAGGAGGATAGGGTCCTATGGTTACACCTTC. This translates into CASRRIGSYGYTF.

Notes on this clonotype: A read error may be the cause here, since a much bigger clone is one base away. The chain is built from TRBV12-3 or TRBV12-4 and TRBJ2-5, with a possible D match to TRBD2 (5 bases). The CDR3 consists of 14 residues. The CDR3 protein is CASSSERTGEIQYF. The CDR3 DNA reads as TGTGCCAGCAGTTCAGAGCGTACCGGGGAGATCCAGTACTTC.

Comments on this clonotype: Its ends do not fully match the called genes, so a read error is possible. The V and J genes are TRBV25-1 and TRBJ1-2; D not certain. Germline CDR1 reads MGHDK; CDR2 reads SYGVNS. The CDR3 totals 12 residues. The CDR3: CANSDHNYDYTF. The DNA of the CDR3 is TGTGCCAACAGTGACCACAATTATGACTACACCTTC.

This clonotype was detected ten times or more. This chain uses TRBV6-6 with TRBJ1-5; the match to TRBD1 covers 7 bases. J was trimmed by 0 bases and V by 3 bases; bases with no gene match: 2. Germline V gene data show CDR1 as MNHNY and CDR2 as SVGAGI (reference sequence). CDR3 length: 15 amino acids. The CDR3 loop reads CASSYTGASNQPQHF. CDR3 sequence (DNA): TGTGCCAGCAGTTATACAGGGGCTAGCAATCAGCCCCAGCATTTT.

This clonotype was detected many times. The CDR3 sequence: CAISDVGLAGPGSYNEQFF. In nucleotides, the CDR3 is TGTGCCATCAGTGACGTAGGACTAGCGGGCCCCGGCTCCTACAATGAGCAGTTCTTC. The gene calls are TRBV10-3 and TRBJ2-1, with TRBD2 matching over 11 bases. CDR1 and CDR2 (germline): ENHRY, SYGVKD. Germline trimming cut 3 bases from V and 0 bases from J; bases unmatched to any gene: 10. The CDR3 totals 19 residues.

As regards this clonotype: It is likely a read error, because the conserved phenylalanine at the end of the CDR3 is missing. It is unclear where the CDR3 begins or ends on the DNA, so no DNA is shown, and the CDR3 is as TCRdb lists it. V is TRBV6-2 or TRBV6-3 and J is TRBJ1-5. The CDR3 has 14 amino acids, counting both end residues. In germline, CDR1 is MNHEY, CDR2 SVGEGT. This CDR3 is CASRSVTGNQPQHY.

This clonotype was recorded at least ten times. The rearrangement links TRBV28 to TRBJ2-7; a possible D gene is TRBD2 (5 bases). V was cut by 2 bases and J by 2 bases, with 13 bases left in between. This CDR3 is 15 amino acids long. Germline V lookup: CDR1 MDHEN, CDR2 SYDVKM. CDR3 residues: CASSLMRTDTYEQYF. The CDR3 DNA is TGTGCCAGCAGTTTAATGAGGACTGATACCTACGAGCAGTACTTC.

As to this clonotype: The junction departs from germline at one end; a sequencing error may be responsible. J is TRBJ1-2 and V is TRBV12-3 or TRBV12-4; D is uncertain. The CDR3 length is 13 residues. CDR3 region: CASSFAGGYGHAF. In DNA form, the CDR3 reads TGTGCCAGCAGTTTCGCTGGCGGCTATGGCCACGCCTTC.

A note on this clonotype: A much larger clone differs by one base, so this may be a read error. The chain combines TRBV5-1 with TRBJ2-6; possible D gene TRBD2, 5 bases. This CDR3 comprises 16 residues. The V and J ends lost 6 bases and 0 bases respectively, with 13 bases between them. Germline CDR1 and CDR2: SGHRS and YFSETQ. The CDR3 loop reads CASNYGGSSGANVLTF. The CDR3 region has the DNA TGCGCCAGCAACTACGGAGGAAGCTCTGGGGCCAACGTCCTGACTTTC.

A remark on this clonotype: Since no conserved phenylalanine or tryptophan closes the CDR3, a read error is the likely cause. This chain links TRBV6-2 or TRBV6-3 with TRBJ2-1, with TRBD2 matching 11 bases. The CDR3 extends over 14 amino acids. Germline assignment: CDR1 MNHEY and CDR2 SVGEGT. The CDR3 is CASSLLAGANEQFS. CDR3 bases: TGCGCCAGCAGTTTACTAGCGGGAGCCAATGAGCAGTTCTCC.

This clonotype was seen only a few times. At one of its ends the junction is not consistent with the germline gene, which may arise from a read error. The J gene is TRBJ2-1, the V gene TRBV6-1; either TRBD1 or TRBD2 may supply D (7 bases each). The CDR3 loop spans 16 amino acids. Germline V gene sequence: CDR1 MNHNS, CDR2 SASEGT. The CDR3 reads CTSSEATSRRGREQFF. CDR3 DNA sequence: TGTACCAGCAGTGAAGCGACTAGCAGGAGGGGGCGGGAGCAGTTCTTC.

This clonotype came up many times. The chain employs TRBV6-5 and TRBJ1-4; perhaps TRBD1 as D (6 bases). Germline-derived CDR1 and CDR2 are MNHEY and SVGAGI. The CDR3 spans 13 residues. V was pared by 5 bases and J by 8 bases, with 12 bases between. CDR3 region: CASSRQEGEKLFF. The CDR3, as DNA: TGTGCCAGCAGTAGACAGGAGGGGGAAAAACTGTTTTTT.

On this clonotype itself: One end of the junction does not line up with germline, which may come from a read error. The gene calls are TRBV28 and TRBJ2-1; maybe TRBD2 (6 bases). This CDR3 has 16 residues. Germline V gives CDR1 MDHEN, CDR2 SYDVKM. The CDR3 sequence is CASTPPRDLINKEQFF. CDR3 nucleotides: TGTGCCAGTACCCCTCCCCGGGACTTGATCAACAAAGAGCAGTTCTTC.

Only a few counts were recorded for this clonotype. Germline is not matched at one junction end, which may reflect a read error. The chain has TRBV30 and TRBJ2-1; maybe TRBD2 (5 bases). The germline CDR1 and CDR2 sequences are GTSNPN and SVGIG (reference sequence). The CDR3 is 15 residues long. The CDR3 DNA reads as TGTGCCTGGAGTGGGTCTAGCCGCACCAAGTATGATCAGTTCTTC. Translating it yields CAWSGSSRTKYDQFF.

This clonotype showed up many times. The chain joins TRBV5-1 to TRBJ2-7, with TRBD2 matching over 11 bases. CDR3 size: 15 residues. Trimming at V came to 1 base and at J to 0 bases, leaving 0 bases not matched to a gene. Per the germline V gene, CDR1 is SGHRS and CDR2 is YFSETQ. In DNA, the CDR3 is TGCGCCAGCAGCTTGACTAGCGGGAGCTCCTACGAGCAGTACTTC. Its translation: CASSLTSGSSYEQYF.

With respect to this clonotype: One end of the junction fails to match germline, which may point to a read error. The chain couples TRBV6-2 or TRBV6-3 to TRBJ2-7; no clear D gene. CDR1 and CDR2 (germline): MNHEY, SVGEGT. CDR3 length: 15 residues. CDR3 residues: CASSFLTRATDEQYF. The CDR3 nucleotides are TGTGCGAGCAGTTTTCTGACAAGGGCCACGGACGAGCAGTACTTC.

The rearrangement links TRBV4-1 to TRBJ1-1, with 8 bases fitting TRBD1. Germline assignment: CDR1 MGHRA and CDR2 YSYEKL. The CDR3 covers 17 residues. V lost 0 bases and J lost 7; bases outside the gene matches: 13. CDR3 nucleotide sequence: TGCGCCAGCAGCCAAGATAGTCAGGGGGCACAAGACATTGAAGCTTTCTTT. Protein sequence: CASSQDSQGAQDIEAFF.

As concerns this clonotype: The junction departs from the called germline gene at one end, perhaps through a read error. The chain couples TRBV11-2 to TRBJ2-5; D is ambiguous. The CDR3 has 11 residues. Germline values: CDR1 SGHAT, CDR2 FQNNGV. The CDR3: CASSTSESQYF. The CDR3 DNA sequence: TGCGCCAGCAGTACCTCTGAGTCCCAGTACTTC.

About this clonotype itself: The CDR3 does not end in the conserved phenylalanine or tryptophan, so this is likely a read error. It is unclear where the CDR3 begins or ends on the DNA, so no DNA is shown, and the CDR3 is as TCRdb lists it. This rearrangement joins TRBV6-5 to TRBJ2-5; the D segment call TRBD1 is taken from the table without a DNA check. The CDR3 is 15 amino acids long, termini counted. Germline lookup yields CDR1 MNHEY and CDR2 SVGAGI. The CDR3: CASSYGTEHQETQSI.

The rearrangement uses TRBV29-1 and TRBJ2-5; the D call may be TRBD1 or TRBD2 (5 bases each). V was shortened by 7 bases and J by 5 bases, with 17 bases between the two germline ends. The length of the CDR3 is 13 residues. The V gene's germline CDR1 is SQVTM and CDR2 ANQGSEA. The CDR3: CSAAMGVGETQYF. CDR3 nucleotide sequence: TGCAGCGCTGCGATGGGGGTTGGGGAGACCCAGTACTTC.

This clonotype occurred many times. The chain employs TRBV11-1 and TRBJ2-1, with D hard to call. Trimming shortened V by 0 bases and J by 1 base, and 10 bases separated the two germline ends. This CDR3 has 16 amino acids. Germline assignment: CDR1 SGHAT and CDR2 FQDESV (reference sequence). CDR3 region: CASSLAQYLSYNEQFF. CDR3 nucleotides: TGTGCCAGCAGCTTAGCGCAGTACCTATCCTACAATGAGCAGTTCTTC.

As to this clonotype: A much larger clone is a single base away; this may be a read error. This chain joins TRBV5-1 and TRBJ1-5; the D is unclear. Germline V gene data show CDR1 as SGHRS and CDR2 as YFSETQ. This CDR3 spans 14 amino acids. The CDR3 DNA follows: TGCGCCAGCAGCTTGGGAGATTACAATCAGACCCAGCATTTT. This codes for CASSLGDYNQTQHF. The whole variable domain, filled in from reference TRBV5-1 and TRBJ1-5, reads KAGVTQTPRYLIKTRGQQVTLSCSPISGHRSVSWYQQTPGQGLQFLFEYFSETQRNKGNFPGRFSGRQFSNSRSEMNVSTLELGDSALYLCASSLGDYNQTQHFGDGTRLSIL.

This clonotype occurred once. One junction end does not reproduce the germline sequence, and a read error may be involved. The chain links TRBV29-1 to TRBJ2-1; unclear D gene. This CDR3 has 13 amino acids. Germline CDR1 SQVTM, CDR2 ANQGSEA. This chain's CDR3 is CNVEVSGFGEQLF. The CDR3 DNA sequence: TGCAACGTTGAAGTTTCGGGTTTCGGTGAGCAGTTATTC.

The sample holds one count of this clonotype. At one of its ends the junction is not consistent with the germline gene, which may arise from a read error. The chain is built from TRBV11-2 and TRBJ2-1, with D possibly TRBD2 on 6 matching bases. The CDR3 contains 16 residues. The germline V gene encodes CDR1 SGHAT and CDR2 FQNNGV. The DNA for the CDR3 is TGTGCCAGCAGCGTGGGTGTGGGGGGATACTACAGTGATCAGTCCTTC. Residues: CASSVGVGGYYSDQSF.

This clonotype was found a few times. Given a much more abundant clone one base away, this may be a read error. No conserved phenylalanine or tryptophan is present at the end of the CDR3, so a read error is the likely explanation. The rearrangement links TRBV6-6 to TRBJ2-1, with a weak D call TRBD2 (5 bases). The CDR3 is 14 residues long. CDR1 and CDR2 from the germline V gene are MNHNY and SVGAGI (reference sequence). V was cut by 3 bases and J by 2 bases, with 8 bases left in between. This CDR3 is CASSYNGAYNEQFL. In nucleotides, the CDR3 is TGTGCCAGCAGTTATAACGGGGCCTACAATGAGCAGTTCCTC.

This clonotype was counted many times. The CDR3 DNA reads as TGTGCCAGCAGCCCACTAGACGGGTACAATGAGCAGTTCTTC. It specifies CASSPLDGYNEQFF. The chain links TRBV14 to TRBJ2-1, with a weak D call TRBD2 (5 bases). Germline V gives CDR1 SGHDN, CDR2 FVKESK. This CDR3 has 14 amino acids. V dropped 4 bases and J dropped 4 bases, with 11 bases sitting between them. The full variable domain, its missing parts supplied by reference TRBV14 and TRBJ2-1, is EAGVTQFPSHSVIEKGQTVTLRCDPISGHDNLYWYRRVMGKEIKFLLHFVKESKQDESGMPNNRFLAERTGGTYSTLKVQPAELEDSGVYFCASSPLDGYNEQFFGPGTRLTVL.

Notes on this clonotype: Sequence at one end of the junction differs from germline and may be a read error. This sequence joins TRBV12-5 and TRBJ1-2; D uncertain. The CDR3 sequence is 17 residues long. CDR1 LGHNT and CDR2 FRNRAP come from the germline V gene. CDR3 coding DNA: TGTGCTAGTGATTTGTTGGGCGGAAAGGGAGCTAACTATGACTACACCTTC. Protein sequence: CASDLLGGKGANYDYTF.

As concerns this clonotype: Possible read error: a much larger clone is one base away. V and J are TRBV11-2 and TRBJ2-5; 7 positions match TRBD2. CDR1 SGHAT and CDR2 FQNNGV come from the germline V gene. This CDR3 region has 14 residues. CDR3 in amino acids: CVNSPTGGTETQYF. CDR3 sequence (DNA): TGTGTCAACAGCCCCACCGGGGGGACCGAGACCCAGTACTTC.

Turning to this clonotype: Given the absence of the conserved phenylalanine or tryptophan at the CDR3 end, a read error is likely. The CDR3 bases are TGTGCCAACAGCCAAGACGCAGGGGCCTACGAGCAGTACTAC. This codes for CANSQDAGAYEQYY. This chain connects TRBV4-2 to TRBJ2-7; the D gene is possibly TRBD1 (6 bases). From germline, CDR1 is LGHNA and CDR2 YNFKEQ. CDR3 length: 14 amino acids.